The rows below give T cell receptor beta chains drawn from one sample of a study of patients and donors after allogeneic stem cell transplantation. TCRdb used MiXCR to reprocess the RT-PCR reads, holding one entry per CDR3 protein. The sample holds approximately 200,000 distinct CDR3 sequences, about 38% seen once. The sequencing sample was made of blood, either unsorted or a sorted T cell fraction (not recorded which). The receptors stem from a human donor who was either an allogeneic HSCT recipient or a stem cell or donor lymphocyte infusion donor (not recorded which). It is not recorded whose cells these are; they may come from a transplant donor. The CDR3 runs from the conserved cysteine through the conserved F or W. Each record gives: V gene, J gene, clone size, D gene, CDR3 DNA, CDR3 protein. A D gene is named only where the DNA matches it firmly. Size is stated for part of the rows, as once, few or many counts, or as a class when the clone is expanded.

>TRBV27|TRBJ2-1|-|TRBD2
TGTGCCAGCAGTTATCTAGCGGGGGGGCCCCCCTACAATGAGCAGTTCTTC
CASSYLAGGPPYNEQFF
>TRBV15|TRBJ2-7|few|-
TGTGCCACCAGCAGAGCAGGCGGGAACTCCTACGAGCAGTACTTC
CATSRAGGNSYEQYF
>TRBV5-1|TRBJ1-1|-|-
TGCGCCAGCAGCTTGGGACAGATTAACACTGAAGCTTTCTTT
CASSLGQINTEAFF
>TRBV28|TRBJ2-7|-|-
TGTGCCAGCAGTTTAGATCTACAGGGAGATGTTAGCTCCTACGAGCAGTACTTC
CASSLDLQGDVSSYEQYF
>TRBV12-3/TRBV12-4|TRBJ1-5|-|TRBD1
TGTGCCAGCAGGCTCCGGGACAGGGTAAATCAGCCCCAGCATTTT
CASRLRDRVNQPQHF
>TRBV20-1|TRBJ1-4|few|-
TGCAGTGCTGGGGACAATAATGAAAAACTGTTTTTT
CSAGDNNEKLFF
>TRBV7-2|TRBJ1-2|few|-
TGTGCCAGCAGCATAGTCCACCTCGGGACCAACTTC
CASSIVHLGTNF
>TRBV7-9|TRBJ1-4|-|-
TGTGCCAGCAGCTTAGCGGGGCAAGATTACGTGTTTTTT
CASSLAGQDYVFF
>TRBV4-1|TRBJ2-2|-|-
TGCGCCAGCAGCCAGGAGGACAGACTCAGACCCGGGGAGCTGTTTTTT
CASSQEDRLRPGELFF
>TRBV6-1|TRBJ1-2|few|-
TGTGCCAGCAGTGCACGGATTAACTATGGCTACACCTTC
CASSARINYGYTF
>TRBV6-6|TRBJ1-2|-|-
TGTGCCAGCCACCCCGGCCCCTATGGCTACACCTTC
CASHPGPYGYTF
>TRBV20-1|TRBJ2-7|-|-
TGCAGTGCTAGAGACCTTCGGGGGGCTATTCTCGGCGAGCAGTACTTC
CSARDLRGAILGEQYF
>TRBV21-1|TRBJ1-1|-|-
TGTGCCAGCAGCAAACACCCGGAGAACAGGGAGAACACTGAAGCTTTCTTT
CASSKHPENRENTEAFF
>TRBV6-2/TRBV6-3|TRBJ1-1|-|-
TGTGCCAGCAGCTCCGACCAGGACGGGAACACTGAAGCTTTCTTT
CASSSDQDGNTEAFF
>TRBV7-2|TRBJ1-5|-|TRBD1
TGTGCCAGCAACCGAGGGACAGTTTATCAGCCCCAGCATTTT
CASNRGTVYQPQHF
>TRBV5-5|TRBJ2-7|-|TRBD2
TGTGCCAGCAGCTTCGCCCGGGGACTAGCGGGTTACGAGCAGTACTTC
CASSFARGLAGYEQYF
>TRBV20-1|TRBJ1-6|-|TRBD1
TGCAGTGCTAGAGATAGACAGGGAAATAATTCACCCCTCCACTTT
CSARDRQGNNSPLHF
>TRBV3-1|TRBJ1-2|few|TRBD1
TGTGCCAGCAGGGGACAGGGGGCGGTCTATGGCTACACCTTC
CASRGQGAVYGYTF
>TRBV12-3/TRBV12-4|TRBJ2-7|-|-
TGTGCCAGCAGTTTGAGGACATCCCACGAGCAGTACTTC
CASSLRTSHEQYF
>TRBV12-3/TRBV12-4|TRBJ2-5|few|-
TGTGCCAGCAGCCAGGACAGCCAAGAGACCCAGTACTTC
CASSQDSQETQYF
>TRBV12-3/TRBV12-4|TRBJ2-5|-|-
TGTGCCAGCAGTGCCGATTGGGGTATGGCCCAGTACTTC
CASSADWGMAQYF
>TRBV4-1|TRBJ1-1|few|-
TGCGCCAGCAGCCAAGCCCTGGAGACGGATGTGAACACTGAAGCTTTCTTT
CASSQALETDVNTEAFF
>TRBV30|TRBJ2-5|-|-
TGTGCCTGGAGTGTTTACTCCCGGGAGACCCAGTACTTC
CAWSVYSRETQYF
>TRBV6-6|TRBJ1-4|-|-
TGTGCCAGCAGTTACCATGGGTCAGCTAATGAAAAACTGTTTTTT
CASSYHGSANEKLFF
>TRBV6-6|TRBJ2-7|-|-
TGTGCCAGCAGTTACTTCCCCGACAGGGACTTCGAGCAGTACTTC
CASSYFPDRDFEQYF
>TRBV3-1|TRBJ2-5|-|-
TGTGCCAGCAGCCAAGATATCTCTCTTGGGGAGACCCAGTACTTC
CASSQDISLGETQYF
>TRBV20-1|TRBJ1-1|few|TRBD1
TGCAGTGTAACCTTAGGACAGGGGGCTTCTGAAGCTTTCTTT
CSVTLGQGASEAFF
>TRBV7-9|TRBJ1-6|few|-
TGTGCCAGCAGCTCAAGATCAGGGTTTTCTTCACCCCTCCACTTT
CASSSRSGFSSPLHF
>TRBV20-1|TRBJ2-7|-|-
TGCAGTGCTCCTCCTCGTGACGAGCAGTACTTC
CSAPPRDEQYF
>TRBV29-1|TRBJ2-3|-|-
TGCAGCGTGGGACGGGTTCGAAAGGATACGCAGTATTTT
CSVGRVRKDTQYF
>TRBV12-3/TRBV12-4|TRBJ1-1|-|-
TGTGCCAGCAGTTTATCCCCCAAGGTAGAATCCCGGCGGGCTTTCTTT
CASSLSPKVESRRAFF
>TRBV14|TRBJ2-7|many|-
TGTGCCAGCAGCTCCGGACCCCTCGCCCAGTACTTC
CASSSGPLAQYF
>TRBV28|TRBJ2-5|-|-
TGTGCCAGCCATTTTAGAAGTAGGGGTCAAGAGACCCAGTACTTC
CASHFRSRGQETQYF
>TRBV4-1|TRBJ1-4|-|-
TGCGCCAGCAGCCAAGGTCGAATGGGGCCCGGTGCAACTAATGAAAAACTGTTTTTT
CASSQGRMGPGATNEKLFF
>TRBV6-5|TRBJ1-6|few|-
TGTGCCAGCAGCCTGGAGGCTCCCTCCTCCTCCTATAATTCACCCCTCCACTTT
CASSLEAPSSSYNSPLHF